What follows is one T cell receptor (beta chain) and its context. Its target is not known. The authors ran a second PCR of about 6 to 12 cycles using a sample-barcoded 5' primer and a J-beta primer mix. Tags on each cDNA molecule came from a template-switch adaptor with 12 random nucleotides. Via MiXCR, TCRdb re-called the 5' RACE reads, giving one row per CDR3 protein. The repertoire holds approximately 1.5 million distinct CDR3 sequences, with around 36% as singletons. CDR3 length: 16 residues. Between the trimmed V and J ends, which lost 1 base and 6 bases, there was a span of 16 bases. Germline lookup yields CDR1 SGHTA and CDR2 FQGTGA. Isolation recovered at least 7 million PBMCs from every sample. The data were obtained in a study of blood T cells in healthy people across ages. Study findings and constraints: The study regarded diversity estimates from one million T cells as underestimates.

The sample comprised blood. The clonotype originates from a woman between 25 and 40 years old in good health. The chain recombines TRBV7-3 with TRBJ2-1; weak D call: TRBD2 (7 bases). CDR3 protein: CASSLRGGPLSNEQFF. DNA for the CDR3: TGTGCCAGCAGCTTAAGGGGGGGGCCCTTATCCAATGAGCAGTTCTTC.